The rows below give T cell receptor beta chains drawn from one sample of a study of blood T cell repertoires in COVID-19. Assay: immunoSEQ multiplex PCR; the TCRdb copy retains only in-frame clones and omits some. The sample includes some 270,000 clones, over 80% of them seen just once. Sequenced: PBMCs or T cells enriched from blood (not recorded which). All receptors come from a woman aged 40 to 55 who had been exposed to COVID-19. Both conserved end residues are trimmed from each CDR3. The order of the fields is clone size, V gene, CDR3 protein. Only some rows state a clone size, as once, few, many or a class for expanded clones.

few	TRBV29-1	SVGGDRGENGYT
-	TRBV15	ATRKRAGLAGNNEQF
-	TRBV5-1	ASSLAGLTDTQY
-	TRBV4-2	ASSRQGDSYNEQF
few	TRBV19	ASSTGTYTGELF
-	TRBV28	ASSSPRVSRDTEAF
once	TRBV11-2	ASSLDHQGGGNQPQH
few	TRBV7-7	ASSLTRASGGRNTGELF
-	TRBV28	ASRTGTAYGYT
few	TRBV4-1	ASSQGRGTTNEKLF
-	TRBV21-1	ASSKVQGDTRGDGYT
-	TRBV7-9	ASSLAGGSNQPQH
-	TRBV5-6	ASSTWGPGELF
-	TRBV30	ARRTGREQY
-	TRBV11-3	ASSLARISTEAF
-	TRBV4-3	ASRVTSGPSYNEQF
-	TRBV2	AVQTDRGRAGGYT
-	TRBV19	ASKSPGSYNEQF